The 29 T cell receptor beta chains below all came from one sample that was sequenced in a study of OX40 agonist ivuxolimab in advanced cancers. TCRdb keeps only in-frame clones here, not all; method: immunoSEQ multiplex PCR. The table lists around 63,000 clones, over 70% of them singletons, with 5.5% to 6% in the top ten. The source was CD4+ or CD8+ T cells sorted from blood, collected in a trial of the OX40 agonist ivuxolimab. The receptors stem from an adult with an advanced solid tumor such as melanoma, head and neck, liver or kidney cancer.

The chain combines TRBV18 with TRBJ2-5; D call uncertain. V lost 3 bases and J 0 bases, leaving 5 bases between the germline ends. The CDR3 consists of 13 residues. CDR1 is KGHSH and CDR2 is LQKENI in the germline V gene. The CDR3 DNA follows: TGTGCCAGCTCACCGGGGTACCAAGAGACCCAGTACTTC. This codes for CASSPGYQETQYF.

This chain uses TRBV19 with TRBJ2-7; the D gene is possibly TRBD1 (6 bases). The CDR3 has 13 amino acids. Germline lookup yields CDR1 LNHDA and CDR2 SQIVND (reference sequence). V lost 5 bases and J lost 5, with 13 bases in between. The chain's CDR3 is CASSPRGEDEQYF. CDR3 in DNA: TGTGCCAGTAGTCCCAGGGGAGAGGACGAGCAGTACTTC.

V and J are TRBV10-3 and TRBJ2-7; 8 bases match TRBD2. Losses at the gene ends were 7 bases for V and 4 bases for J; bases not matched to a gene: 15. The CDR3 is 16 amino acids. Germline assignment: CDR1 ENHRY and CDR2 SYGVKD. CDR3 coding DNA: TGTGCCATCATGGCAACAGCGGGAGCCCCGGGTTACGAGCAGTACTTC. It specifies CAIMATAGAPGYEQYF.

This chain joins TRBV20-1 and TRBJ1-2; D gene uncertain. Germline V gene lookup returns CDR1 DFQATT and CDR2 SNEGSKA (reference sequence). V was cut by 0 bases and J by 5 bases, with 4 bases left in between. The CDR3 covers 11 residues. The CDR3 region has the DNA TGCAGTGCTAGAGATGGATATGGCTACACCTTC. As protein: CSARDGYGYTF.

The V gene is TRBV5-4, the J gene TRBJ2-5, with D maybe TRBD1 (6 bases). Germline V gene data show CDR1 as SGHNT and CDR2 as YYREEE (reference sequence). The CDR3 has 15 residues. V lost 0 bases to trimming and J lost 5 bases, with 14 bases between them. CDR3 loop: CASSLEQGARETQYF. DNA of the CDR3: TGTGCCAGCAGCTTGGAACAGGGAGCGCGGGAGACCCAGTACTTC.

V gene TRBV7-6 combines with J gene TRBJ2-2; the D gene is possibly TRBD1 (6 bases). This CDR3 is 15 amino acids long. Trimming took off 2 bases at V and 3 bases at J, with 10 bases between the two ends. Germline CDR1 SGHVS, CDR2 FNYEAQ. CDR3 loop: CASSLYRTDTGELFF. As DNA, the CDR3 is TGTGCCAGCAGCTTATATAGGACAGACACCGGGGAGCTGTTTTTT.

The V gene is TRBV6-5, the J gene TRBJ2-7; 7 bases map to TRBD1. CDR1 and CDR2 (germline): MNHEY, SVGAGI. The V gene end was trimmed by 5 bases and the J gene end by 3 bases; junction bases not matched to a gene: 4. The CDR3 consists of 13 residues. CDR3 sequence: CASSQTGVYEQYF. The CDR3 bases are TGTGCCAGCAGTCAAACAGGGGTCTACGAGCAGTACTTC.

V usage is TRBV7-2 and J usage is TRBJ1-1, with 9 nucleotides matching TRBD1. J lost 6 bases, V lost 2 bases, and 7 bases had no gene match. Germline lookup yields CDR1 SGHTA and CDR2 FQGNSA. This CDR3 has 15 residues. The CDR3 DNA follows: TGTGCCAGCAGCTTAAGAGGGACAGGGAGCGCTGAAGCTTTCTTT. It specifies CASSLRGTGSAEAFF.

The rearrangement links TRBV6-6 to TRBJ1-1; no firm D call. CDR3 size: 11 residues. V was pared by 8 bases and J by 6 bases, with 10 bases between. CDR1 MNHNY and CDR2 SVGAGI come from the germline V gene (reference sequence). The chain's CDR3 is CASVVGAEAFF. CDR3 bases: TGTGCCAGCGTGGTAGGTGCTGAAGCTTTCTTT.

The chain recombines TRBV6-5 with TRBJ2-7; a weak D match, TRBD1 (6 bases). The CDR3 spans 13 residues. Deletions cut 7 bases from V and 2 bases from J, with 12 bases between. The germline CDR1 and CDR2 sequences are MNHEY and SVGAGI. The CDR3 reads CASNPPGAYEQYF. The CDR3 DNA sequence: TGTGCCAGCAACCCGCCAGGGGCCTACGAGCAGTACTTC.

The V call is TRBV2, the J call TRBJ2-4; D ambiguous. The V end lost 3 bases, the J end lost 7 bases, and 10 bases lay between the germline ends. The CDR3 runs to 13 residues. Germline CDR1 is SNHLY and CDR2 is FYNNEI. CDR3 region: CASSDRLRNIQYF. The CDR3, as DNA: TGTGCCAGCAGTGATCGGCTACGGAACATTCAGTACTTC.

The gene calls are TRBV6-5 and TRBJ1-2; TRBD1 might be the D (6 bases). Per germline, CDR1 MNHEY and CDR2 SVGAGI. This CDR3 comprises 13 residues. With 6 bases removed from V and 4 bases from J, the gap between germline ends came to 12 bases. DNA of the CDR3: TGTGCCAGCAGGAGGCAGGGGTTCTATGGCTACACCTTC. This gives the protein CASRRQGFYGYTF.

The CDR3 DNA is TGTGCCAGCAGTTACTATCCCGGGGTCAATAATTCACCCCTCCACTTT. Amino acids: CASSYYPGVNNSPLHF. The gene calls are TRBV6-5 and TRBJ1-6; D ambiguous. The CDR3 loop spans 16 amino acids. V was clipped by 1 base and J by 5 bases, with 12 bases between them. From germline, CDR1 is MNHEY and CDR2 SVGAGI.

The chain uses TRBV21-1 and TRBJ1-6; the tabulated D call, TRBD1, remains unverified against the DNA. TRBV21-1 is classified as a pseudogene. The CDR3 loop spans 19 amino acids. For the CDR3, the DNA is TGTGCCAGCAGAAATGTAGGGGCAGGGTGGCTGCGGTATAATTCACCCCTCCACTTT. Translated: CASRNVGAGWLRYNSPLHF.

The V call is TRBV28, the J call TRBJ2-7; TRBD1 matches at 8 bases. Trimming took 5 bases from V and 4 from J; bases not matched to a gene: 7. Germline loops: CDR1 MDHEN, CDR2 SYDVKM. CDR3 length: 14 residues. In nucleotides, the CDR3 is TGTGCCAGCAGTATGGGGACAGGAATATACGAGCAGTACGTC. Translation: CASSMGTGIYEQYV.

V gene TRBV5-5 combines with J gene TRBJ2-7; TRBD2 is a possible D gene (6 bases). V lost 5 bases, J lost 4 bases, and 19 bases lay in between. Germline loops: CDR1 SGHKS, CDR2 YYEKEE (reference sequence). This CDR3 region has 15 residues. The DNA for the CDR3 is TGTGCCAGCAGTCACTCTGGGGGGACTCCATACGAGCAGTACGTC. Translation gives CASSHSGGTPYEQYV.

The gene calls are TRBV27 and TRBJ1-1; D unclear. Germline CDR1 and CDR2: MNHEY and SMNVEV (reference sequence). The CDR3 contains 14 residues. Trimming left V 0 bases short and J 0 bases short, with 5 bases between. The CDR3 here is CASSLSRMNTEAFF. CDR3 bases: TGTGCCAGCAGTTTATCGAGGATGAACACTGAAGCTTTCTTT.

V is TRBV4-2 and J is TRBJ2-1; tentatively, D is TRBD1 or TRBD2 (5 bases each). V was clipped by 0 bases and J by 1 base, with 13 bases between them. There are 17 residues in the CDR3. Germline CDR1 reads LGHNA; CDR2 reads YNFKEQ. The CDR3 DNA follows: TGTGCCAGCAGCCAAGAAGGGGCTAGCCAATCCTACAATGAGCAGTTCTTC. This encodes CASSQEGASQSYNEQFF.

This sequence joins TRBV7-8 and TRBJ2-3, with D hard to call. There are 15 residues in the CDR3. Trimming took off 7 bases at V and 2 bases at J, with 16 bases between the two ends. CDR1 and CDR2 from the germline V gene are SGHVS and FQNEAQ. The CDR3 bases are TGTGCCAGCATCCCTTCGGGTTCTATCACAGATACGCAGTATTTT. Its protein is CASIPSGSITDTQYF. The full variable domain, completed using reference TRBV7-8 and TRBJ2-3, is GAGVSQSPRYKVAKRGQDVALRCDPISGHVSLFWYQQALGQGPEFLTYFQNEAQLDKSGLPSDRFFAERPEGSVSTLKIQRTQQEDSAVYLCASIPSGSITDTQYFGPGTRLTVL.

This sequence joins TRBV2 and TRBJ2-5; 9 nucleotides line up with TRBD2. The CDR3 is 15 amino acids. Germline CDR1 SNHLY, CDR2 FYNNEI. The ends lost 6 bases at V and 2 bases at J; junction bases unmatched: 7. The CDR3 DNA reads TGTGCCAGCAGGAGGAGCGGGGGGTTACAAGAGACCCAGTACTTC. Its protein product is CASRRSGGLQETQYF.

This clone appeared once. The chain carries TRBV7-9 and TRBJ2-3; 7 bases map to TRBD1. Losses at the gene ends were 5 bases for V and 6 bases for J; bases not matched to a gene: 8. Germline loops: CDR1 SEHNR, CDR2 FQNEAQ (reference sequence). The CDR3 runs to 14 residues. For the CDR3, the DNA is TGTGCCAGCAGCCTGACAGGGCCGCGCGATACGCAGTATTTT. Its protein is CASSLTGPRDTQYF.

V is TRBV7-9 and J is TRBJ2-1; a weak D match, TRBD1 (7 bases). Germline-derived CDR1 and CDR2 are SEHNR and FQNEAQ (reference sequence). The V and J ends lost 2 bases and 11 bases respectively, with 19 bases between them. This CDR3 is built from 15 residues. CDR3 protein: CASSLPQGGTRKQFF. The CDR3 nucleotides read TGTGCCAGCAGCTTACCGCAGGGGGGTACCCGCAAGCAGTTCTTC. Full variable domain (remainder filled in from reference TRBV7-9 and TRBJ2-1): DTGVSQNPRHKITKRGQNVTFRCDPISEHNRLYWYRQTLGQGPEFLTYFQNEAQLEKSRLLSDRFSAERPKGSFSTLEIQRTEQGDSAMYLCASSLPQGGTRKQFFGPGTRLTVL.

J is TRBJ1-1 and V is TRBV4-1; D unresolved. V was cut by 0 bases and J by 5 bases, with 10 bases left in between. CDR1 is MGHRA and CDR2 is YSYEKL in the germline V gene. The CDR3 is 14 residues long. This CDR3 reads CASSQDSGLTEAFF. The DNA of the CDR3 is TGCGCCAGCAGCCAAGATTCTGGCCTAACTGAAGCTTTCTTT.

The chain joins TRBV28 to TRBJ2-1, with no clear D. This CDR3 region has 10 residues. From germline, CDR1 is MDHEN and CDR2 SYDVKM. The ends were cut back, 4 bases at V and 7 bases at J, with 2 bases in the middle. This chain's CDR3 is CASSYNEQFF. The CDR3 DNA reads TGTGCCAGCAGTTATAATGAGCAGTTCTTC.

The chain has TRBV28 and TRBJ1-1; no definite D call. The CDR3 spans 13 residues. V was clipped by 8 bases and J by 5 bases, with 15 bases between them. CDR1 is MDHEN, CDR2 SYDVKM, per germline. Here the CDR3 reads CASSGNWVTEAFF. Here the CDR3 DNA reads TGTGCCAGCTCTGGAAATTGGGTTACTGAAGCTTTCTTT.

The V and J genes are TRBV7-3 and TRBJ1-2; D not certain. The germline V gene has CDR1 SGHTA and CDR2 FQGTGA. V lost 4 bases to trimming and J lost 4 bases, with 16 bases between them. This CDR3 region has 15 residues. This CDR3 reads CASSSRTGSGYGYTF. The CDR3, as DNA: TGTGCCAGCAGCTCCCGGACGGGGAGCGGCTATGGCTACACCTTC.

This sequence joins TRBV25-1 and TRBJ1-2; no clear D. Germline V gives CDR1 MGHDK, CDR2 SYGVNS. Between the trimmed V and J ends, which lost 3 bases and 4 bases, there was a span of 9 bases. The CDR3 length is 13 residues. CDR3 sequence reads: CASSEAVFYGYTF. The CDR3 DNA follows: TGTGCCAGCAGTGAGGCAGTTTTCTATGGCTACACCTTC.

About this clone itself: Other DNA sequences in this sample translate to the same CDR3. The genes are TRBV28 and TRBJ1-1; D is unresolved. V was trimmed by 5 bases and J by 1 base, leaving 8 bases between them. Germline CDR1 reads MDHEN; CDR2 reads SYDVKM. The CDR3 length is 13 residues. Here the CDR3 reads CASSLPGNTEAFF. Here the CDR3 DNA reads TGTGCCAGCAGTCTCCCCGGGAACACTGAAGCTTTCTTT.

The chain combines TRBV5-4 with TRBJ2-7, with 12 bases matching TRBD2. CDR1 is SGHNT and CDR2 is YYREEE in the germline V gene (reference sequence). The CDR3 has 14 amino acids. The V and J ends lost 5 bases and 5 bases, in that order; junction bases with no gene match: 5. CDR3: CASRLAGGAHEQYF. In nucleotides, the CDR3 is TGTGCCAGCAGGCTAGCGGGAGGGGCCCACGAGCAGTACTTC. Drawing the rest from reference TRBV5-4 and TRBJ2-7, the complete variable domain is ETGVTQSPTHLIKTRGQQVTLRCSSQSGHNTVSWYQQALGQGPQFIFQYYREEENGRGNFPPRFSGLQFPNYSSELNVNALELDDSALYLCASRLAGGAHEQYFGPGTRLTVT.